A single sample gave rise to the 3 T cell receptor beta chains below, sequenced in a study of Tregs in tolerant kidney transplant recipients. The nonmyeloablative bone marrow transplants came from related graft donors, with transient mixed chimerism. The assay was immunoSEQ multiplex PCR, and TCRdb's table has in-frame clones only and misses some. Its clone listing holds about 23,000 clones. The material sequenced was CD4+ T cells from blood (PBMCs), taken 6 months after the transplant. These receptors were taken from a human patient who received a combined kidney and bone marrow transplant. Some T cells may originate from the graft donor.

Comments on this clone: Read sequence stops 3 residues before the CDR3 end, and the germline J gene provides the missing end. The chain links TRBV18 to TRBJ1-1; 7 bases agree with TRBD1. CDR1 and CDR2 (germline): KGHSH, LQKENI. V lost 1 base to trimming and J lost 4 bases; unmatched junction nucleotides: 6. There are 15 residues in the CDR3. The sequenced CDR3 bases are TGTGCCAGCTCACCACAGGGGGCCGGTGGCACTGAA. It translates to CASSPQGAGGTE. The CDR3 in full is CASSPQGAGGTEAFF.

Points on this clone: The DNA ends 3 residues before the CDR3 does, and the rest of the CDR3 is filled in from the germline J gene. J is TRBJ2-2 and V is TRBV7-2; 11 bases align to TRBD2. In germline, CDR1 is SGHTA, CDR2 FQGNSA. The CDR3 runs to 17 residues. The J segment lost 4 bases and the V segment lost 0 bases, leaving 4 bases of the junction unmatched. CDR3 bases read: TGTGCCAGCAGCTTAGCTACTAGCGGGAGAATCACCGGGGAG. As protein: CASSLATSGRITGE. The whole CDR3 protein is CASSLATSGRITGELFF. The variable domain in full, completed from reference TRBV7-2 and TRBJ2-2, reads GAGVSQSPSNKVTEKGKDVELRCDPISGHTALYWYRQSLGQGLEFLIYFQGNSAPDKSGLPSDRFSAERTGGSVSTLTIQRTQQEDSAVYLCASSLATSGRITGELFFGEGSRLTVL.

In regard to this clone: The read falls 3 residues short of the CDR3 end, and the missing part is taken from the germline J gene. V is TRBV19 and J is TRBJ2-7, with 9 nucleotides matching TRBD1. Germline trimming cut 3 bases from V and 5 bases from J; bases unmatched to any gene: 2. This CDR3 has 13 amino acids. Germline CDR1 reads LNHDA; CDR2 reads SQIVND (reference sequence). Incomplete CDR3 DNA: TGTGCCAGTAGTATTCGACAGGGGGACGAG. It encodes CASSIRQGDE. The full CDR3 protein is CASSIRQGDEQYF.